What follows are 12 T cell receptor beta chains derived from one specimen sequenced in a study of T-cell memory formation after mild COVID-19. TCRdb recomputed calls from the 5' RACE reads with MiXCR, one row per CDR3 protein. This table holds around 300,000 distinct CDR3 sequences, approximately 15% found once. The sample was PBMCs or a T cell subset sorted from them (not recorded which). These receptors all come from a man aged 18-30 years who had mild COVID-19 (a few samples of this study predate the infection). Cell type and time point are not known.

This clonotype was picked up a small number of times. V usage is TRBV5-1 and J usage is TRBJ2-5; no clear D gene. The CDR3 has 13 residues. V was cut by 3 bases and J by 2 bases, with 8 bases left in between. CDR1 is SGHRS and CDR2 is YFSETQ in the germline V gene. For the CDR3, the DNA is TGCGCCAGCAGCTGGAGTCCGCAAGAGACCCAGTACTTC. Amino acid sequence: CASSWSPQETQYF.

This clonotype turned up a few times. In DNA form, the CDR3 reads TGCGCCAGCAGCCCAACCGGGACAGGGGGAGACACTGAAGCTTTCTTT. It translates to CASSPTGTGGDTEAFF. J is TRBJ1-1 and V is TRBV5-1; 11 bases map to TRBD1. Germline-derived CDR1 and CDR2 are SGHRS and YFSETQ. There are 16 residues in the CDR3. After removal of 4 bases from V and 3 bases from J, the junction contained 8 bases not matched to a gene.

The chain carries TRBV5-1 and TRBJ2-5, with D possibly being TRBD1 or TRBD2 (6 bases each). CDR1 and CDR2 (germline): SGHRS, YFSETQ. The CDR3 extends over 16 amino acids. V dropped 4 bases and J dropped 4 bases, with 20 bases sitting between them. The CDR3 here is CASSLALDRRGETQYF. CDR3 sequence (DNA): TGCGCCAGCAGCCTCGCCCTTGACAGGAGGGGAGAGACCCAGTACTTC.

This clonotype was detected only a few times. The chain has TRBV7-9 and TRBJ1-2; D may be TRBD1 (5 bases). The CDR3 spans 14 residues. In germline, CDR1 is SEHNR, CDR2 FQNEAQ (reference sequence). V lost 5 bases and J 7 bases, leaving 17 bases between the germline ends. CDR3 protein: CASSPDGAGVGYTF. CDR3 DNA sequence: TGTGCCAGCAGCCCTGATGGGGCCGGGGTTGGCTACACCTTC.

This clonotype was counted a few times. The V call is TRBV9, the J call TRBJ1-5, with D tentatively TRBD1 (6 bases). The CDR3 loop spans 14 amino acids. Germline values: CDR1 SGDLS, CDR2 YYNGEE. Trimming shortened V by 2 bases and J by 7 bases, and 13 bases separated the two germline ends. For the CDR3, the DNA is TGTGCCAGCAGCGTGAGTGGGGGGCCACAGCCCCAGCATTTT. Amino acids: CASSVSGGPQPQHF. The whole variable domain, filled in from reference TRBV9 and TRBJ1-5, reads DSGVTQTPKHLITATGQRVTLRCSPRSGDLSVYWYQQSLDQGLQFLIQYYNGEERAKGNILERFSAQQFPDLHSELNLSSLELGDSALYFCASSVSGGPQPQHFGDGTRLSIL.

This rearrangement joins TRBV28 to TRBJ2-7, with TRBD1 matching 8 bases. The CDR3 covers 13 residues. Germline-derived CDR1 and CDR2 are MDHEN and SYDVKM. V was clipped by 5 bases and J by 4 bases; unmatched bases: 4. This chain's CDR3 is CASSPGGLYEQYV. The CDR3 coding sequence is TGTGCCAGCAGTCCAGGGGGCTTATACGAGCAGTACGTC.

The CDR3 spells CASSWGPSSGNTIYF. Here the CDR3 DNA reads TGTGCCAGCAGCTGGGGACCGAGCTCTGGAAACACCATATATTTT. The chain uses TRBV7-9 and TRBJ1-3; possibly TRBD1 for D (5 bases). This CDR3 has 15 amino acids. The germline V gene has CDR1 SEHNR and CDR2 FQNEAQ (reference sequence). Between the trimmed V and J ends, which lost 4 bases and 0 bases, there was a span of 10 bases. Combining the CDR3 with reference TRBV7-9 and TRBJ1-3 gives the whole variable domain DTGVSQNPRHKITKRGQNVTFRCDPISEHNRLYWYRQTLGQGPEFLTYFQNEAQLEKSRLLSDRFSAERPKGSFSTLEIQRTEQGDSAMYLCASSWGPSSGNTIYFGEGSWLTVV.

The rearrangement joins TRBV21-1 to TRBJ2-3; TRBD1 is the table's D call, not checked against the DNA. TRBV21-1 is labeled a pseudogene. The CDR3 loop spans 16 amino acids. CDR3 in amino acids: CASSRAGGAGTDTQYF. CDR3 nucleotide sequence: TGTGCCAGCAGCCGGGCCGGTGGGGCCGGCACAGATACGCAGTATTTT.

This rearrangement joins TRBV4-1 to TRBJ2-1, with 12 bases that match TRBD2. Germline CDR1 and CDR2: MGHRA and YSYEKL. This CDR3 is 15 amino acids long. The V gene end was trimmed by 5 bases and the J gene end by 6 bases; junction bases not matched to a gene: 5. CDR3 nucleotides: TGCGCCAGCAGCTACGGACTAGCGGGGCTCAATGAGCAGTTCTTC. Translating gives CASSYGLAGLNEQFF.

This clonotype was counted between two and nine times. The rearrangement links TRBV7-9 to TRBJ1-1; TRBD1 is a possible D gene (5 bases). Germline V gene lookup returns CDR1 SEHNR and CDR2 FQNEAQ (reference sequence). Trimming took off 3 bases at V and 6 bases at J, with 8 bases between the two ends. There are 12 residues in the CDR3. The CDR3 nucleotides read TGTGCCAGCAGCTTTCAGGGCTCTGAAGCTTTCTTT. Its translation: CASSFQGSEAFF. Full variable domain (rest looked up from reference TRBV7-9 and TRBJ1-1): DTGVSQNPRHKITKRGQNVTFRCDPISEHNRLYWYRQTLGQGPEFLTYFQNEAQLEKSRLLSDRFSAERPKGSFSTLEIQRTEQGDSAMYLCASSFQGSEAFFGQGTRLTVV.

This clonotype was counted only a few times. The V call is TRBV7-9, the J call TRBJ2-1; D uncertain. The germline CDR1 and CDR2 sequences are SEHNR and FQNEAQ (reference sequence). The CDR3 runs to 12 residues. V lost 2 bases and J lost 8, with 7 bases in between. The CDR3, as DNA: TGTGCCAGCAGCTTATTGCCGGATGAGCAGTTCTTC. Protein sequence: CASSLLPDEQFF. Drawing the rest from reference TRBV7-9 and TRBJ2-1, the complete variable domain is DTGVSQNPRHKITKRGQNVTFRCDPISEHNRLYWYRQTLGQGPEFLTYFQNEAQLEKSRLLSDRFSAERPKGSFSTLEIQRTEQGDSAMYLCASSLLPDEQFFGPGTRLTVL.

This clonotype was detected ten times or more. CDR3 coding DNA: TGTGCCAGCAGCGCCTGGACAGTCCGTTACGAGCAGTACGTC. Residues: CASSAWTVRYEQYV. V usage is TRBV2 and J usage is TRBJ2-7, with a tentative D call TRBD1 (6 bases). V was trimmed by 6 bases and J by 4 bases, leaving 16 bases between them. Germline values: CDR1 SNHLY, CDR2 FYNNEI. This CDR3 spans 14 amino acids.